These 7 T cell receptor beta chains originate from one sample sequenced in a study of blood T cell repertoires in COVID-19. The data were produced by immunoSEQ multiplex PCR, yet TCRdb's version contains in-frame clones alone and is incomplete. The data show around 390,000 clones, 85% to 90% seen once. Sequencing was done on a sample of PBMCs or T cells enriched from blood (not recorded which). All receptors come from a woman in her 50s who had recovered from COVID-19.

V gene TRBV9 combines with J gene TRBJ1-2; 8 bases match TRBD1. V shed 3 bases, J shed 5 bases, and the junction held 12 bases outside the gene matches. Germline V gene lookup returns CDR1 SGDLS and CDR2 YYNGEE. The CDR3 consists of 16 residues. CDR3 DNA: TGTGCCAGCAGCGACCCCGGGACAGGACCTTTTTATGGCTACACCTTC. Amino acid sequence: CASSDPGTGPFYGYTF.

The chain couples TRBV7-2 to TRBJ1-1; maybe TRBD1 (5 bases). The CDR3 consists of 13 residues. In germline, CDR1 is SGHTA, CDR2 FQGNSA. Trimming stripped 4 bases from V and 4 bases from J, with 10 bases between. The chain's CDR3 is CASSSYGGTEAFF. In nucleotides, the CDR3 is TGTGCCAGCAGCTCTTACGGGGGCACTGAAGCTTTCTTT.

V usage is TRBV15 and J usage is TRBJ1-4; D perhaps matches TRBD1 (5 bases). Germline V lookup: CDR1 LNHNV, CDR2 YYDKDF (reference sequence). V dropped 1 base and J dropped 0 bases, with 9 bases sitting between them. The CDR3 is 16 amino acids. This CDR3 reads CATSRGGGATNEKLFF. CDR3 DNA sequence: TGTGCCACCAGCAGAGGGGGCGGTGCAACTAATGAAAAACTGTTTTTT. Full variable domain (rest looked up from reference TRBV15 and TRBJ1-4): DAMVIQNPRYQVTQFGKPVTLSCSQTLNHNVMYWYQQKSSQAPKLLFHYYDKDFNNEADTPDNFQSRRPNTSFCFLDIRSPGLGDTAMYLCATSRGGGATNEKLFFGSGTQLSVL.

The CDR3 sequence: CASKWGQMNTEAFF. CDR3 sequence (DNA): TGTGCCAGCAAATGGGGACAGATGAACACTGAAGCTTTCTTT. The V and J genes are TRBV7-2 and TRBJ1-1, with 7 bases that match TRBD1. Germline trimming cut 7 bases from V and 0 bases from J; bases unmatched to any gene: 5. Germline V lookup: CDR1 SGHTA, CDR2 FQGNSA. The CDR3 extends over 14 amino acids.

This clone occurred once. The chain couples TRBV4-1 to TRBJ2-3, with D maybe TRBD2 (6 bases). V dropped 3 bases and J dropped 6 bases, with 19 bases sitting between them. CDR1 and CDR2 from the germline V gene are MGHRA and YSYEKL. The CDR3 runs 16 residues. For the CDR3, the DNA is TGCGCCAGCAGCCATCATGTGCGGGGTATGGGGGATACGCAGTATTTT. Translating gives CASSHHVRGMGDTQYF.

This clone has just one count. This chain joins TRBV29-1 and TRBJ2-1; D might be TRBD1 (6 bases). CDR1 SQVTM and CDR2 ANQGSEA come from the germline V gene. Trimming took 0 bases from V and 5 from J, leaving 14 bases between them. The CDR3 covers 15 residues. The CDR3 spells CSVEDLTGYDNEQFF. The CDR3 coding sequence is TGCAGCGTTGAAGATCTAACAGGGTACGACAATGAGCAGTTCTTC.

The gene calls are TRBV6-5 and TRBJ1-4, with D possibly TRBD1 on 6 matching bases. The ends were cut back, 6 bases at V and 8 bases at J, with 13 bases in the middle. In germline, CDR1 is MNHEY, CDR2 SVGAGI. The CDR3 covers 13 residues. The CDR3 is CASSRRDTEKLFF. The CDR3 DNA is TGTGCCAGCAGCCGCCGGGACACCGAAAAACTGTTTTTT.